The present T cell receptor (beta chain) was sequenced within a study of T cell repertoires in cytomegalovirus infection. Study summary: As its CMV epitopes, the study selected recently identified HLA-C-restricted and well-studied HLA-B-restricted targets. Both CMV infection and a matching HLA type were indicated by public TCR beta signatures.

Remarks on this clonotype: Antigen specificity is unknown.

Germline V gene lookup returns CDR1 SGHVS and CDR2 FQNEAQ. This CDR3 has 16 amino acids. Losses at the gene ends were 10 bases for V and 7 bases for J; bases not matched to a gene: 18. Study findings and constraints: The response measured ex vivo was dominated by TCR beta clonotypes (HLA-C-restricted and CMV-specific).

In TCRdb, the reads were re-called with MiXCR into one record per CDR3 protein. Among approximately 470,000 distinct CDR3 sequences listed, about 42% were seen once. The source material was cultured PBMCs, sampled from culture after CMV antigen stimulation. The rearrangement joins TRBV7-8 to TRBJ2-1, with 8 bases that match TRBD2. The TCR sequence derives from a human donor in good health (CMV status not recorded). Some clones in this sample may be carry-over from other donors' samples. The DNA for the CDR3 is TGTGCCACCACCCGAGACTTCGGGGGGGCAAGAAATGAGCAGTTCTTC. Protein: CATTRDFGGARNEQFF.